This TCR beta chain originates from a study of cytomegalovirus exposure and HLA in healthy donors. Researchers ran the PCR with 60 Vbeta and 13 Jbeta primers. TCRdb's table, derived via immunoSEQ multiplex PCR, lists solely in-frame clones and lacks some. The profile covers some 130,000 clones, with about four fifths appearing a single time and 1.1% to 1.5% taken by the ten largest. The CDR3 has 16 amino acids. Germline values: CDR1 SGHTA, CDR2 FQGTGA. V lost 5 bases and J lost 6; bases outside the gene matches: 11. The chain combines TRBV7-3 with TRBJ2-1, with 9 bases matching TRBD2. The sequence derives from a woman in her forties in good health and CMV-seronegative. Sequencing was done on a sample of PBMCs. The DNA for the CDR3 is TGTGCCAGCAGCCCCTCTGAGCGGGGGGTTGCCAATGAGCAGTTCTTC. Amino acids: CASSPSERGVANEQFF.